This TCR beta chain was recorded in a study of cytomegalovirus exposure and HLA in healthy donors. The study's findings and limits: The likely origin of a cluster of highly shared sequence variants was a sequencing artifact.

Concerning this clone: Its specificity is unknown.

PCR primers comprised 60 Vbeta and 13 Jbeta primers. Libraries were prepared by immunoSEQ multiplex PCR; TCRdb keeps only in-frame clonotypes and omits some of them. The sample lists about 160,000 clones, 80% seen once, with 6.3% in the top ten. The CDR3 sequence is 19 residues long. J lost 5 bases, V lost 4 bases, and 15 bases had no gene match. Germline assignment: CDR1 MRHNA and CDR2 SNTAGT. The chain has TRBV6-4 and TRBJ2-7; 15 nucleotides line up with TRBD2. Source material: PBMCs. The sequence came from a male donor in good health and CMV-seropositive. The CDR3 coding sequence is TGTGCCAGCAGTGTCGCCCCCGGACTAGCGGGAGGGCCGTCCCACGAGCAGTACTTC. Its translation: CASSVAPGLAGGPSHEQYF.